This passage covers 25 T cell receptor beta chains from one sample sequenced in a study of shared clonotypes between healthy human individuals (dated by TCRdb to the early 2020s). Libraries were constructed by the immunoSEQ multiplex PCR assay. This is the immuneACCESS table as TCRdb keeps it, with only in-frame sequences that have V and J called. A part of the clones is gone; compared with another copy, unresolved V genes explain less than half, and the rest is unexplained. The sample yields millions of clones; around nine tenths were counted once. The ten largest clones take up roughly 0.15% of the sample. The sample was naive CD4+ T cells sorted from blood. This specimen's cell subset or site label, per the study, means: CD45RA+ positively selected. The receptors originated from a young man in good health.

The rearrangement uses TRBV7-9 and TRBJ2-7; a possible D gene is TRBD2 (6 bases). CDR3 size: 16 residues. Trimming pared 5 bases from V and 1 base from J, leaving 18 bases between. Germline CDR1 is SEHNR and CDR2 is FQNEAQ (reference sequence). The CDR3 reads CASSTSGGSNSYEQYF. The CDR3, as DNA: TGTGCCAGCAGCACCAGTGGGGGGTCTAATTCCTACGAGCAGTACTTC. The whole variable domain, remainder taken from reference TRBV7-9 and TRBJ2-7, is DTGVSQNPRHKITKRGQNVTFRCDPISEHNRLYWYRQTLGQGPEFLTYFQNEAQLEKSRLLSDRFSAERPKGSFSTLEIQRTEQGDSAMYLCASSTSGGSNSYEQYFGPGTRLTVT.

The V gene is TRBV5-8, the J gene TRBJ1-1; D is perhaps TRBD1 (6 bases). Germline V gives CDR1 SGHTS, CDR2 YDEGEE. Trimming stripped 0 bases from V and 10 bases from J, with 13 bases between. The CDR3 loop spans 13 amino acids. Written as DNA, the CDR3 is TGTGCCAGCAGCTTGGAACCAGGGGCGGTAGCTTTCTTT. Amino acids: CASSLEPGAVAFF.

This clone turned up a few times. This chain uses TRBV2 with TRBJ1-1, with a tentative D call TRBD1 (5 bases). Trimming removed 7 bases from V and 4 bases from J, with 10 bases in between. The CDR3 loop spans 12 amino acids. The germline gives CDR1 SNHLY, CDR2 FYNNEI. The CDR3 sequence is CASTTGATEAFF. CDR3 DNA: TGTGCCAGCACAACTGGGGCCACTGAAGCTTTCTTT.

The J gene is TRBJ2-3, the V gene TRBV2; D might be TRBD1 or TRBD2, each matching 5 bases. CDR3 length: 17 amino acids. Looked up from germline, CDR1 is SNHLY and CDR2 is FYNNEI. Deletions cut 2 bases from V and 2 bases from J, with 17 bases between. In DNA, the CDR3 is TGTGCCAGCAGTGAAATGTTTGGGGGAACCCTCACAGATACGCAGTATTTT. It translates to CASSEMFGGTLTDTQYF.

The rearrangement uses TRBV25-1 and TRBJ1-1; tentative D call: TRBD1 (6 bases). Trimming removed 7 bases at V and 2 bases at J, with 14 bases between. The CDR3 is 14 amino acids. From germline, CDR1 is MGHDK and CDR2 SYGVNS. CDR3 DNA: TGTGCCAGCATCCCGACAGGACCCAACACTGAAGCTTTCTTT. Amino acids: CASIPTGPNTEAFF.

On this clone itself: At one of its ends the junction is not consistent with the germline gene, which may arise from a read error. The CDR3 sequence is CASSASGQGQGTQYF. CDR3 nucleotides: TGTGCCAGCAGTGCCTCGGGACAGGGTCAAGGGACCCAGTACTTC. The V gene is TRBV28, the J gene TRBJ2-5; TRBD1 matches 9 bases. The CDR3 has 15 residues. Per the germline V gene, CDR1 is MDHEN and CDR2 is SYDVKM.

Notes on this clone: In the same sample, other DNA sequences code for this CDR3. The rearrangement uses TRBV5-1 and TRBJ1-6, with 9 bases identical to TRBD1. J was trimmed by 4 bases and V by 5 bases; bases with no gene match: 7. This CDR3 region has 16 residues. Germline assignment: CDR1 SGHRS and CDR2 YFSETQ. The CDR3 is CASSPTGGTYNSPLHF. CDR3 nucleotide sequence: TGCGCCAGCAGTCCCACAGGGGGCACTTATAATTCACCCCTCCACTTT.

The rearrangement uses TRBV19 and TRBJ2-5; TRBD2 agrees at 9 bases. The CDR3 runs 16 residues. Germline-derived CDR1 and CDR2 are LNHDA and SQIVND (reference sequence). The junction had 9 bases not matched to a gene; V was cut back by 3 bases and J by 4 bases. The CDR3 region has the DNA TGTGCCAGTAGTATTTCGGCGGGGGGGCCGAGAGAGACCCAGTACTTC. Its translation: CASSISAGGPRETQYF.

This clone was seen just once. This sequence joins TRBV6-6 and TRBJ2-7; D is perhaps TRBD1 or TRBD2 (5 bases each). Trimming took 4 bases from V and 5 from J, leaving 12 bases between them. The CDR3 has 13 residues. CDR1 is MNHNY, CDR2 SVGAGI, per germline (reference sequence). The CDR3 sequence is CASSSPGSHEQYF. As DNA, the CDR3 is TGTGCCAGCAGTTCACCAGGGAGCCACGAGCAGTACTTC.

As to this clone: The sample carries other DNA sequences with the same CDR3. The rearrangement links TRBV28 to TRBJ2-7; 11 bases align to TRBD1. Per the germline V gene, CDR1 is MDHEN and CDR2 is SYDVKM. Trimming took 5 bases from V and 3 from J; bases not matched to a gene: 3. The CDR3 loop spans 14 amino acids. CDR3 nucleotide sequence: TGTGCCAGCAGTCCCGGGACAGGGGGCTACGAGCAGTACTTC. Translating it yields CASSPGTGGYEQYF.

In its sample, this clone was seen a few times. The chain combines TRBV30 with TRBJ1-3, with D uncertain. Trimming stripped 7 bases from V and 0 bases from J, with 10 bases between. There are 13 residues in the CDR3. Germline CDR1 is GTSNPN and CDR2 is SVGIG (reference sequence). For the CDR3, the DNA is TGTGCCTCGGCGAGGCGCTCTGGAAACACCATATATTTT. It encodes CASARRSGNTIYF.

This sequence joins TRBV7-2 and TRBJ2-7; 11 bases map to TRBD2. The trim removed 4 bases at V and 5 bases at J, leaving 4 bases unmatched. Germline values: CDR1 SGHTA, CDR2 FQGNSA. The CDR3 extends over 14 amino acids. The CDR3 is CASSWVAGGDEQYF. CDR3 coding DNA: TGTGCCAGCAGCTGGGTAGCGGGAGGGGACGAGCAGTACTTC.

V gene TRBV5-1 combines with J gene TRBJ2-7; 9 bases align to TRBD2. The V gene's germline CDR1 is SGHRS and CDR2 YFSETQ. J lost 5 bases, V lost 4 bases, and 16 bases had no gene match. CDR3 length: 17 residues. For the CDR3, the DNA is TGCGCCAGCAGCCCGGGACTAGCAACCCTAGGTGGTGACGAGCAGTACTTC. Its protein is CASSPGLATLGGDEQYF.

This clone came up a few times. V gene TRBV14 combines with J gene TRBJ1-6; possible D gene TRBD1, 6 bases. Per germline, CDR1 SGHDN and CDR2 FVKESK. The V end lost 1 base, the J end lost 10 bases, and 14 bases lay between the germline ends. The CDR3 consists of 15 residues. The CDR3 coding sequence is TGTGCCAGCAGCCAAGCCGGGACATGGAACTCACCCCTCCACTTT. Its translation: CASSQAGTWNSPLHF. Based on the CDR3 plus reference TRBV14 and TRBJ1-6, the full variable domain is EAGVTQFPSHSVIEKGQTVTLRCDPISGHDNLYWYRRVMGKEIKFLLHFVKESKQDESGMPNNRFLAERTGGTYSTLKVQPAELEDSGVYFCASSQAGTWNSPLHFGNGTRLTVT.

The CDR3 region has the DNA TGTGCCAGCAGGCCCGGGACTAGCGGGAGACTCGAGCAGTACTTC. Translated: CASRPGTSGRLEQYF. The rearrangement links TRBV6-1 to TRBJ2-7, with TRBD2 matching 14 bases. V shed 6 bases, J shed 6 bases, and the junction held 7 bases outside the gene matches. CDR1 and CDR2 (germline): MNHNS, SASEGT. The CDR3 is 15 residues long.

The chain couples TRBV5-1 to TRBJ2-2; 10 positions match TRBD2. Trimming took 3 bases from V and 3 from J; bases not matched to a gene: 2. CDR1 and CDR2 (germline): SGHRS, YFSETQ. The CDR3 runs 15 residues. The CDR3 loop reads CASSWLAGDTGELFF. The CDR3 bases are TGCGCCAGCAGCTGGCTAGCGGGGGACACCGGGGAGCTGTTTTTT.

Concerning this clone itself: Other nucleotide sequences in the sample specify the same CDR3. In DNA form, the CDR3 reads TGCGCCAGCAGCTTGGCCGGGCAGGATAATTCACCCCTCCACTTT. Encoded protein: CASSLAGQDNSPLHF. V usage is TRBV5-1 and J usage is TRBJ1-6; D gene unclear. The CDR3 extends over 15 amino acids. Trimming took 0 bases from V and 5 from J, leaving 9 bases between them. Germline CDR1 is SGHRS and CDR2 is YFSETQ.

The chain combines TRBV28 with TRBJ1-1, with 12 bases lining up with TRBD1. With V trimmed by 6 bases and J by 3 bases, 8 bases remained unmatched. Looked up from germline, CDR1 is MDHEN and CDR2 is SYDVKM. The CDR3 runs to 16 residues. CDR3 nucleotides: TGTGCCAGCAGATTAGAGGGACAGGGGGCGCACACTGAAGCTTTCTTT. This codes for CASRLEGQGAHTEAFF.

Remarks on this clone: Other nucleotide sequences in the sample specify the same CDR3. The J gene is TRBJ1-5, the V gene TRBV7-2, with 10 bases lining up with TRBD1. The CDR3 has 15 amino acids. Germline-derived CDR1 and CDR2 are SGHTA and FQGNSA. After removal of 3 bases from V and 2 bases from J, the junction contained 1 base not matched to a gene. CDR3 sequence: CASSFGTGGNQPQHF. Here the CDR3 DNA reads TGTGCCAGCAGCTTCGGGACAGGGGGCAATCAGCCCCAGCATTTT. The entire variable domain, with the rest obtained from reference TRBV7-2 and TRBJ1-5, is as follows: GAGVSQSPSNKVTEKGKDVELRCDPISGHTALYWYRQSLGQGLEFLIYFQGNSAPDKSGLPSDRFSAERTGGSVSTLTIQRTQQEDSAVYLCASSFGTGGNQPQHFGDGTRLSIL.

This clone was seen only a few times. This rearrangement joins TRBV28 to TRBJ1-1; D not certain. This CDR3 is built from 13 residues. With 7 bases removed from V and 5 bases from J, the gap between germline ends came to 14 bases. Germline loops: CDR1 MDHEN, CDR2 SYDVKM. CDR3 nucleotide sequence: TGTGCCAGCACCATGACTCAGTGGACTGAAGCTTTCTTT. This gives the protein CASTMTQWTEAFF.

This chain joins TRBV4-1 and TRBJ2-3; D perhaps matches TRBD1 (6 bases). The CDR3 has 14 amino acids. Per the germline V gene, CDR1 is MGHRA and CDR2 is YSYEKL. Deletions cut 3 bases from V and 6 bases from J, with 13 bases between. The DNA for the CDR3 is TGCGCCAGCAGCCAGGCCAACAGGGAGGATACGCAGTATTTT. Amino acids: CASSQANREDTQYF.

The chain combines TRBV2 with TRBJ1-6; no reliable D call. CDR1 is SNHLY, CDR2 FYNNEI, per germline. Trimming pared 6 bases from V and 8 bases from J, leaving 11 bases between. The CDR3 sequence is 13 residues long. The CDR3 region is CASSPERDSPLHF. The CDR3 bases are TGTGCCAGCAGCCCCGAGAGGGATTCACCCCTCCACTTT.

The J gene is TRBJ1-2, the V gene TRBV7-8; the D gene is possibly TRBD1 (5 bases). This CDR3 spans 12 amino acids. With 5 bases removed from V and 6 bases from J, the gap between germline ends came to 10 bases. The germline CDR1 and CDR2 sequences are SGHVS and FQNEAQ. The CDR3 DNA is TGTGCCAGCAGCCGATGGGGGGATGGCTACACCTTC. This translates into CASSRWGDGYTF.

The V call is TRBV18, the J call TRBJ2-1, with D possibly being TRBD1 (6 bases). Trimming left V 5 bases short and J 5 bases short, with 10 bases between. This CDR3 is built from 13 residues. CDR1 is KGHSH and CDR2 is LQKENI in the germline V gene. CDR3 protein: CASSTGFHNEQFF. CDR3 DNA: TGTGCCAGCTCAACAGGGTTCCACAATGAGCAGTTCTTC. The full variable domain, in which reference TRBV18 and TRBJ2-1 provide the parts outside the CDR3, is NAGVMQNPRHLVRRRGQEARLRCSPMKGHSHVYWYRQLPEEGLKFMVYLQKENIIDESGMPKERFSAEFPKEGPSILRIQQVVRGDSAAYFCASSTGFHNEQFFGPGTRLTVL.

The chain employs TRBV6-1 and TRBJ1-6; D might be TRBD1 (5 bases). Germline CDR1 reads MNHNS; CDR2 reads SASEGT. The CDR3 consists of 15 residues. V shed 10 bases and J shed 6 bases, with 19 bases lying between them. CDR3: CATNNRGFVNSPLHF. Written as DNA, the CDR3 is TGTGCCACCAATAACCGGGGGTTTGTTAATTCACCCCTCCACTTT.